This T cell receptor (beta chain) was observed in a study of regulatory T cells in long-lasting Graves disease. Study-level background: Graves' patients, diagnosed recently, had received antithyroid drugs under 3 months.

The J segment lost 6 bases and the V segment lost 7 bases, leaving 14 bases of the junction unmatched. The CDR3 is 16 amino acids. The authors built TCR beta libraries using iRepertoire HTBI primers and Arm-PCR of CDR3 regions. Via MiXCR, TCRdb re-called the multiplex PCR reads, giving one row per CDR3 protein. The table lists fewer than 400,000 distinct CDR3 sequences, about 18% of them singletons. A note on this clonotype: Its antigen is unknown.

Regarding time point: newly diagnosed GD, antithyroid drugs for less than 3 months. The authors made the TCR library using RNA they extracted from PBMCs. Graves' disease diagnosis followed American Thyroid Association guidelines. With EDTA tubes as the receptacles, about 8.1 milliliters of peripheral blood were drawn. Study outcomes and limitations: Among samples with persistent disease, TRBV28, TRBJ1-2 and TRBJ2-5 were favored.

This chain links TRBV12-3 or TRBV12-4 with TRBJ2-1, with TRBD2 identical over 8 bases. The sample here was peripheral blood mononuclear cells (PBMCs), taken at new diagnosis, from a patient treated with antithyroid drugs. The sequence was collected from a female donor with Graves disease. CDR3 nucleotides: TGTGCCAGCACCTCCGCTTCCAGCGGGAGTTTCAATGAGCAGTTCTTC. Protein: CASTSASSGSFNEQFF.